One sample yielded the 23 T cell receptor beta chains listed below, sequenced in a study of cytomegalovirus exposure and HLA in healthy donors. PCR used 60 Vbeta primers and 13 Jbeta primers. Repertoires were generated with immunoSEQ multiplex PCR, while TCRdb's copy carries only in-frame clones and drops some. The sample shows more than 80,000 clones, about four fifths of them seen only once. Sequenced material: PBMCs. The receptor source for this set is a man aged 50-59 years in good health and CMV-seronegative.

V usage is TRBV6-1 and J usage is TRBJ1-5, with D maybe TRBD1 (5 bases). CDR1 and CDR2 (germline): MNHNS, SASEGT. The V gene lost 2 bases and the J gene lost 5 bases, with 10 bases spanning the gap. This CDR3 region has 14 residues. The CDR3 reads CASSEWGGDQPQHF. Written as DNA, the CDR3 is TGTGCCAGCAGTGAATGGGGGGGGGATCAGCCCCAGCATTTT.

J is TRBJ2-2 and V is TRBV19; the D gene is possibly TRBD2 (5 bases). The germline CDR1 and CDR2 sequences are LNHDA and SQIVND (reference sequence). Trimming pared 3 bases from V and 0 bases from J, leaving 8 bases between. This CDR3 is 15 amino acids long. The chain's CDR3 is CASSMRAANTGELFF. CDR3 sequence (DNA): TGTGCCAGTAGTATGAGGGCAGCGAACACCGGGGAGCTGTTTTTT. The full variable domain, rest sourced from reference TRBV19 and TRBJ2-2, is DGGITQSPKYLFRKEGQNVTLSCEQNLNHDAMYWYRQDPGQGLRLIYYSQIVNDFQKGDIAEGYSVSREKKESFPLTVTSAQKNPTAFYLCASSMRAANTGELFFGEGSRLTVL.

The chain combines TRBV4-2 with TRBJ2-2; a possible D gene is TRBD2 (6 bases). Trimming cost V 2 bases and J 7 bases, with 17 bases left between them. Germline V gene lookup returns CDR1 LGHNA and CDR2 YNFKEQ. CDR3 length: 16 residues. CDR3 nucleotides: TGTGCCAGCAGCCAAAGGTGGCAGGGAGGAATCGGGGAGCTGTTTTTT. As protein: CASSQRWQGGIGELFF.

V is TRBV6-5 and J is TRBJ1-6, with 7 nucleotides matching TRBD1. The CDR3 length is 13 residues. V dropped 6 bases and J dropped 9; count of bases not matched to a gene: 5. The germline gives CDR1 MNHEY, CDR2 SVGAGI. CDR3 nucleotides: TGTGCCAGCAGACAGGGGACGGGTTCACCCCTCCACTTT. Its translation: CASRQGTGSPLHF.

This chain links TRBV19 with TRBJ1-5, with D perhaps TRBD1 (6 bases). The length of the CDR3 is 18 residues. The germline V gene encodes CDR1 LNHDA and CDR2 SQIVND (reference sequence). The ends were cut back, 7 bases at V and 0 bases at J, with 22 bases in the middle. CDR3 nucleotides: TGTGCCAGTACCCCGTTCCGGGACACGGAACATAGCAATCAGCCCCAGCATTTT. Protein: CASTPFRDTEHSNQPQHF.

CDR3 in DNA: TGTGCCAGCAGTTTATCGGCAGGGGGCTTCTATAATTCACCCCTCCACTTT. Amino acids: CASSLSAGGFYNSPLHF. This sequence joins TRBV27 and TRBJ1-6, with 8 bases that match TRBD1. CDR1 and CDR2 (germline): MNHEY, SMNVEV (reference sequence). J lost 3 bases, V lost 0 bases, and 4 bases had no gene match. This CDR3 has 17 amino acids.

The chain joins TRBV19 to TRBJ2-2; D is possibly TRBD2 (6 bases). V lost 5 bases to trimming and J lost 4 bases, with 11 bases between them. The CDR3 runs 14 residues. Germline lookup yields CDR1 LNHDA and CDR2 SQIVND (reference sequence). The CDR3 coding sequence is TGTGCCAGTAGTTCGGGACTTCTCACCGGGGAGCTGTTTTTT. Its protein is CASSSGLLTGELFF. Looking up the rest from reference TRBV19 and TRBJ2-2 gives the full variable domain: DGGITQSPKYLFRKEGQNVTLSCEQNLNHDAMYWYRQDPGQGLRLIYYSQIVNDFQKGDIAEGYSVSREKKESFPLTVTSAQKNPTAFYLCASSSGLLTGELFFGEGSRLTVL.

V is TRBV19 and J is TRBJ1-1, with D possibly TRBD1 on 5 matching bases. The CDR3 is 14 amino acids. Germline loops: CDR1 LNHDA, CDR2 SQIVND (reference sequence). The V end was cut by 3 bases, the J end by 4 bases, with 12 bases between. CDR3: CASSMGLLGTEAFF. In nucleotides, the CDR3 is TGTGCCAGTAGTATGGGGCTTTTGGGCACTGAAGCTTTCTTT.

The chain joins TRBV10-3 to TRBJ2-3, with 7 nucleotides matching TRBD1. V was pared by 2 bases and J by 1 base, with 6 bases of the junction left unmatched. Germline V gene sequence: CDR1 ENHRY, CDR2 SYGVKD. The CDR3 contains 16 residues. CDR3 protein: CAISETTGVGTDTQYF. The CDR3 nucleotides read TGTGCCATCAGTGAGACTACAGGGGTAGGCACAGATACGCAGTATTTT.

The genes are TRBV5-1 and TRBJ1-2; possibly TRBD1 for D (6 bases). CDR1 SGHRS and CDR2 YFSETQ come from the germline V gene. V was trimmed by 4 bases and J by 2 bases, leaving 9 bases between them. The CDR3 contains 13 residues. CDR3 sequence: CASSEQGNYGYTF. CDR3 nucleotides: TGCGCCAGCAGCGAACAGGGAAACTATGGCTACACCTTC.

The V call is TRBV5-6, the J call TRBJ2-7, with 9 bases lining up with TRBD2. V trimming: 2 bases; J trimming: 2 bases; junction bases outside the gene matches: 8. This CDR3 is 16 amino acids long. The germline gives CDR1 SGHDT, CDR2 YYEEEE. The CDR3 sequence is CASSLAGGLPPYEQYF. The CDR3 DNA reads TGTGCCAGCAGCTTAGCGGGGGGCCTTCCCCCCTACGAGCAGTACTTC.

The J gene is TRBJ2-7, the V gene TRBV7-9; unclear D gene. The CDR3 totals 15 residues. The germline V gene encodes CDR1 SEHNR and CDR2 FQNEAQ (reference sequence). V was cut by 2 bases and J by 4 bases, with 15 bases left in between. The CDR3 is CASSLNEELRYEQYF. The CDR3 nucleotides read TGTGCCAGCAGCTTAAACGAGGAGCTAAGGTACGAGCAGTACTTC.

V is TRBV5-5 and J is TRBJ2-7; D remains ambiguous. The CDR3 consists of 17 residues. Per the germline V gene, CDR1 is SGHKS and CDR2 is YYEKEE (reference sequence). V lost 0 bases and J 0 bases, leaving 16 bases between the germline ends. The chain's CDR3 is CASSLVWAPTDSYEQYF. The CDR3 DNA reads TGTGCCAGCAGCTTGGTTTGGGCCCCAACAGACTCCTACGAGCAGTACTTC.

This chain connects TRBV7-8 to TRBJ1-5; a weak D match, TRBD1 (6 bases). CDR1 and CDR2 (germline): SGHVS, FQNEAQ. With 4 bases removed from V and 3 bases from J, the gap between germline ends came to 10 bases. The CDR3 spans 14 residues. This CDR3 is CASSSDSSNQPQHF. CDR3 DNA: TGTGCCAGCAGCTCGGACAGCTCCAATCAGCCCCAGCATTTT.

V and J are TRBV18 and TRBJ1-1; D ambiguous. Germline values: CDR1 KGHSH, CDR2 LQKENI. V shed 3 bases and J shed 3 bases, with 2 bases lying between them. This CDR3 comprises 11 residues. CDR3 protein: CASSPDTEAFF. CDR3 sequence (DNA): TGTGCCAGCTCACCCGACACTGAAGCTTTCTTT.

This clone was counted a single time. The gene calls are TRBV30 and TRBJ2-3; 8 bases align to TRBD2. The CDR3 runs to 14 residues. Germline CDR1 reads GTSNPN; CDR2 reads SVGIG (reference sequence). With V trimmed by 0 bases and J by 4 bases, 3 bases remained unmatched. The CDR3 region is CAWSVRGGSDTQYF. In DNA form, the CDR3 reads TGTGCCTGGAGTGTACGGGGGGGGTCAGATACGCAGTATTTT.

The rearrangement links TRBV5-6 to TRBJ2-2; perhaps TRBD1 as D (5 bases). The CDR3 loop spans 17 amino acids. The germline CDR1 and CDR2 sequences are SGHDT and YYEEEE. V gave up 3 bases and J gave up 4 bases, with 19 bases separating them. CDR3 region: CASSSGRVLVVTGELFF. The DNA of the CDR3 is TGTGCCAGCAGCTCCGGCAGGGTTCTAGTTGTCACCGGGGAGCTGTTTTTT.

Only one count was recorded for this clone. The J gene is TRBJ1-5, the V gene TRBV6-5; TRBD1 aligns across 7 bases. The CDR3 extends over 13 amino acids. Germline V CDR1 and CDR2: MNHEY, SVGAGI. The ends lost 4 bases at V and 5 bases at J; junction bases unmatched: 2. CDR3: CASSFTGDQPQHF. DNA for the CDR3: TGTGCCAGCAGTTTCACAGGGGATCAGCCCCAGCATTTT.

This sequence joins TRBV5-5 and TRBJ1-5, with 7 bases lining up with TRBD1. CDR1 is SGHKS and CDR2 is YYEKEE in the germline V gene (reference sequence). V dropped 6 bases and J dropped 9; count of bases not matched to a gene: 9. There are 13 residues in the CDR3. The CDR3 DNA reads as TGTGCCAGCACCGAAGGGGGCCGGGGGCCCCAGCATTTT. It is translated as CASTEGGRGPQHF.

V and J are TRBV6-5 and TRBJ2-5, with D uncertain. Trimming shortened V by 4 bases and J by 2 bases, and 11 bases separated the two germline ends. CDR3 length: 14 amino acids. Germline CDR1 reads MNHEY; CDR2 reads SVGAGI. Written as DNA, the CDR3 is TGTGCCAGCAGTTTGGTGAGGAATCAAGAGACCCAGTACTTC. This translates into CASSLVRNQETQYF.

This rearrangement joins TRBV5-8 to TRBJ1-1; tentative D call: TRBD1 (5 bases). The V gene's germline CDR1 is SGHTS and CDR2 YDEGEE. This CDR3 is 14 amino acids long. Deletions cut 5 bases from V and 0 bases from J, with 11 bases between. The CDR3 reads CASRLGQVNTEAFF. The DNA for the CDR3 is TGTGCCAGCAGGCTAGGACAAGTGAACACTGAAGCTTTCTTT.

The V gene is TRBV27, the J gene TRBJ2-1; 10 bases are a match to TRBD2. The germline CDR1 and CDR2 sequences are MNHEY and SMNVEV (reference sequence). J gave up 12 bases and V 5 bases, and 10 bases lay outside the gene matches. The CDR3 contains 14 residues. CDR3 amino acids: CASSNLAGAQGQFF. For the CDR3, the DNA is TGTGCCAGCAGTAATCTAGCGGGGGCACAAGGGCAGTTCTTC.

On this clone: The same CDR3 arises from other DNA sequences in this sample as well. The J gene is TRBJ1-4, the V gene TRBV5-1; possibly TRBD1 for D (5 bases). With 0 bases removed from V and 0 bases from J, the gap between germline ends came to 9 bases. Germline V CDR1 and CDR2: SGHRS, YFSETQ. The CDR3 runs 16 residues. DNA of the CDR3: TGCGCCAGCAGCTTGGCCCGGGGGGCAACTAATGAAAAACTGTTTTTT. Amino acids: CASSLARGATNEKLFF. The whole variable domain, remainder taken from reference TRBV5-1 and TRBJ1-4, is KAGVTQTPRYLIKTRGQQVTLSCSPISGHRSVSWYQQTPGQGLQFLFEYFSETQRNKGNFPGRFSGRQFSNSRSEMNVSTLELGDSALYLCASSLARGATNEKLFFGSGTQLSVL.